These 14 T cell receptor beta chains came from one sample sequenced in a study of T cell changes during pregnancy in multiple sclerosis. Sequencing used immunoSEQ multiplex PCR; TCRdb keeps in-frame clones, though not all of them. Here the sample spans roughly 30,000 clones, 85% to 90% being singletons. Sequencing used CD8+ T cells from peripheral blood mononuclear cells, obtained before pregnancy. The receptors were sampled from a female donor with multiple sclerosis, enrolled in a pregnancy study.

The V and J genes are TRBV19 and TRBJ2-1; TRBD1 is a possible D gene (6 bases). This CDR3 has 13 amino acids. Germline lookup yields CDR1 LNHDA and CDR2 SQIVND (reference sequence). The V gene lost 7 bases and the J gene lost 7 bases, with 14 bases spanning the gap. Written as DNA, the CDR3 is TGTGCCAGTACCTCGACAGGCTGGAATGAGCAGTTCTTC. The encoded protein is CASTSTGWNEQFF.

The chain is built from TRBV28 and TRBJ1-1; 7 bases are a match to TRBD1. The CDR3 has 16 residues. Germline values: CDR1 MDHEN, CDR2 SYDVKM. With 1 base clipped from V and 1 base from J, the junction kept 6 bases outside the gene matches. This CDR3 is CASSLLVGGPNTEAFF. As DNA, the CDR3 is TGTGCCAGCAGTTTATTGGTAGGGGGCCCGAACACTGAAGCTTTCTTT.

The chain employs TRBV10-2 and TRBJ2-7, with D perhaps TRBD2 (5 bases). Germline V gives CDR1 WSHSY, CDR2 SAAADI. V shed 5 bases and J shed 4 bases, with 15 bases lying between them. The CDR3 consists of 14 residues. The DNA for the CDR3 is TGCGCCAGCAGTCTATCTGGGAGTCTGTACGAGCAGTACTTC. Its protein product is CASSLSGSLYEQYF.

This chain links TRBV5-6 with TRBJ1-2, with 9 bases matching TRBD1. The length of the CDR3 is 13 residues. Germline CDR1 reads SGHDT; CDR2 reads YYEEEE. The junction had 1 base not matched to a gene; V was cut back by 0 bases and J by 7 bases. In nucleotides, the CDR3 is TGTGCCAGCAGCTTGGGGACAGGGGTTGGCTACACCTTC. Protein product: CASSLGTGVGYTF.

This clone has a handful of counts. This chain connects TRBV4-2 to TRBJ2-1, with 11 bases matching TRBD2. The germline CDR1 and CDR2 sequences are LGHNA and YNFKEQ. The CDR3 covers 13 residues. The V gene end was trimmed by 6 bases and the J gene end by 8 bases; junction bases not matched to a gene: 3. CDR3 residues: CASRPSGGYEQFF. The CDR3 bases are TGTGCCAGCAGGCCTAGCGGGGGGTATGAGCAGTTCTTC.

The V and J genes are TRBV5-6 and TRBJ1-1, with D tentatively TRBD1 (5 bases). The ends were cut back, 3 bases at V and 7 bases at J, with 13 bases in the middle. This CDR3 has 13 residues. CDR1 is SGHDT, CDR2 YYEEEE, per germline. CDR3 DNA sequence: TGTGCCAGCAGCTGGGGGTTCGGGGGTGAAGCTTTCTTT. Protein: CASSWGFGGEAFF.

The rearrangement joins TRBV7-9 to TRBJ1-5; perhaps TRBD1 as D (5 bases). Germline CDR1 reads SEHNR; CDR2 reads FQNEAQ (reference sequence). The CDR3 totals 13 residues. Trimming took off 1 base at V and 9 bases at J, with 10 bases between the two ends. The CDR3 coding sequence is TGTGCCAGCAGCTTAGAGGAGGGGATGCCCCAGCATTTT. Protein product: CASSLEEGMPQHF.

The chain has TRBV19 and TRBJ1-2, with D perhaps TRBD1 (5 bases). The V gene lost 3 bases and the J gene lost 6 bases, with 17 bases spanning the gap. Germline V gives CDR1 LNHDA, CDR2 SQIVND (reference sequence). This CDR3 comprises 15 residues. The CDR3 here is CASSMGGTKLNGYTF. The CDR3 DNA sequence: TGTGCCAGTAGTATGGGGGGGACCAAGCTGAATGGCTACACCTTC. Using reference TRBV19 and TRBJ1-2 for the parts outside the CDR3, the full variable domain is DGGITQSPKYLFRKEGQNVTLSCEQNLNHDAMYWYRQDPGQGLRLIYYSQIVNDFQKGDIAEGYSVSREKKESFPLTVTSAQKNPTAFYLCASSMGGTKLNGYTFGSGTRLTVV.

This clone was seen more than once but under ten times. The gene calls are TRBV29-1 and TRBJ2-7, with 11 bases aligning to TRBD2. Trimming removed 6 bases from V and 3 bases from J; junction bases left unmatched: 7. This CDR3 has 14 amino acids. Germline assignment: CDR1 SQVTM and CDR2 ANQGSEA. This CDR3 reads CSVIRLAGIYEQYF. The DNA of the CDR3 is TGCAGCGTGATAAGACTAGCGGGGATCTACGAGCAGTACTTC.

The chain combines TRBV5-4 with TRBJ1-2; TRBD1 matches at 7 bases. The germline gives CDR1 SGHNT, CDR2 YYREEE (reference sequence). Losses at the gene ends were 0 bases for V and 5 bases for J; bases not matched to a gene: 7. This CDR3 comprises 15 residues. The DNA of the CDR3 is TGTGCCAGCAGCTTGGGGTCAGGGGGAGTGTATGGCTACACCTTC. This translates into CASSLGSGGVYGYTF.

This clone was observed once. The rearrangement uses TRBV6-1 and TRBJ2-7; a weak D match, TRBD1 (6 bases). V lost 2 bases to trimming and J lost 0 bases, with 11 bases between them. The CDR3 extends over 15 amino acids. CDR1 is MNHNS, CDR2 SASEGT, per germline. The CDR3 loop is CASSEWKGGSYEQYF. In nucleotides, the CDR3 is TGTGCCAGCAGTGAATGGAAAGGGGGCTCCTACGAGCAGTACTTC.

The CDR3 sequence: CASSLGTRGEGYTF. In nucleotides, the CDR3 is TGTGCCAGCAGCTTAGGGACCCGGGGAGAGGGCTACACCTTC. The genes are TRBV7-9 and TRBJ1-2, with no clear D. Trimming cost V 1 base and J 8 bases, with 14 bases left between them. CDR1 and CDR2 (germline): SEHNR, FQNEAQ (reference sequence). The CDR3 is 14 amino acids. Based on the CDR3 plus reference TRBV7-9 and TRBJ1-2, the full variable domain is DTGVSQNPRHKITKRGQNVTFRCDPISEHNRLYWYRQTLGQGPEFLTYFQNEAQLEKSRLLSDRFSAERPKGSFSTLEIQRTEQGDSAMYLCASSLGTRGEGYTFGSGTRLTVV.

This clone was counted a few times. V gene TRBV27 combines with J gene TRBJ2-5; TRBD2 matches at 7 bases. After removal of 3 bases from V and 2 bases from J, the junction contained 6 bases not matched to a gene. Germline V gene sequence: CDR1 MNHEY, CDR2 SMNVEV (reference sequence). This CDR3 spans 15 amino acids. The CDR3 nucleotides are TGTGCCAGCAGTTTGGGGATGGGGGGGCAAGAGACCCAGTACTTC. It specifies CASSLGMGGQETQYF.

Many counts were recorded for this clone. The chain combines TRBV4-1 with TRBJ1-1; the match to TRBD1 covers 10 bases. CDR1 is MGHRA, CDR2 YSYEKL, per germline. After removal of 6 bases from V and 8 bases from J, the junction contained 3 bases not matched to a gene. The CDR3 runs 12 residues. CDR3 sequence (DNA): TGCGCCAGCAGTCGGACAGGGGGGGAAGCTTTCTTT. Translated, it gives CASSRTGGEAFF.